The rows below give T cell receptor beta chains drawn from one sample of a study of shared clonotypes between healthy human individuals. Assay: immunoSEQ multiplex PCR; the TCRdb copy retains only in-frame clones and omits some. The repertoire holds about 110,000 clones, with roughly 70% as singletons. Specimen: memory CD8+ T cells sorted from blood. Receptors originate from a woman aged 25 to 39 in good health. Each CDR3 is given with its conserved first and last residue. The order of the fields is V gene, J gene, D gene, clone size, CDR3 protein, CDR3 DNA. A D gene is named only where the DNA matches it firmly. Expanded clones are given a class, and other clones once, few, many or no size at all.

V gene: TRBV11-3
J gene: TRBJ2-7
D gene: .
clone size: .
CDR3 protein: CASSLQAEYEQYF
CDR3 DNA: TGTGCCAGCAGCTTACAGGCAGAGTACGAGCAGTACTTC

V gene: TRBV10-3
J gene: TRBJ2-3
D gene: .
clone size: .
CDR3 protein: CAISIGGFSDTQYF
CDR3 DNA: TGTGCCATCAGTATCGGCGGATTTTCAGATACGCAGTATTTT

V gene: TRBV2
J gene: TRBJ2-5
D gene: .
clone size: .
CDR3 protein: CASREDRMGETQYF
CDR3 DNA: TGTGCCAGCAGGGAAGACCGCATGGGGGAGACCCAGTACTTC

V gene: TRBV6-5
J gene: TRBJ1-5
D gene: .
clone size: once
CDR3 protein: CASSPEYSNQPQHF
CDR3 DNA: TGTGCCAGCAGCCCCGAGTATAGCAATCAGCCCCAGCATTTT

V gene: TRBV5-4
J gene: TRBJ2-7
D gene: TRBD2
clone size: few
CDR3 protein: CASSLEGLAGTYEQYF
CDR3 DNA: TGTGCCAGCAGCTTGGAGGGACTAGCGGGGACCTACGAGCAGTACTTC

V gene: TRBV15
J gene: TRBJ2-2
D gene: .
clone size: .
CDR3 protein: CATSRDVEGRGELFF
CDR3 DNA: TGTGCCACCAGCAGAGATGTTGAGGGGCGCGGGGAGCTGTTTTTT

V gene: TRBV7-9
J gene: TRBJ2-7
D gene: .
clone size: .
CDR3 protein: CASSIPGSQSYEQYF
CDR3 DNA: TGTGCCAGCAGCATTCCTGGGTCGCAATCCTACGAGCAGTACTTC

V gene: TRBV4-2
J gene: TRBJ2-1
D gene: .
clone size: many
CDR3 protein: CASSQDRTGPYNEQFF
CDR3 DNA: TGTGCCAGCAGCCAAGATCGGACGGGGCCCTACAATGAGCAGTTCTTC

V gene: TRBV5-6
J gene: TRBJ2-3
D gene: TRBD2
clone size: .
CDR3 protein: CASSLGASGRVTDTQYF
CDR3 DNA: TGTGCCAGCAGCTTGGGGGCTAGCGGGAGGGTCACAGATACGCAGTATTTT

V gene: TRBV2
J gene: TRBJ2-7
D gene: TRBD1
clone size: .
CDR3 protein: CASSVGGQGAREQYF
CDR3 DNA: TGTGCCAGCAGTGTAGGCGGACAGGGGGCGCGCGAGCAGTACTTC

V gene: TRBV10-3
J gene: TRBJ1-1
D gene: .
clone size: few
CDR3 protein: CAISPNLIRTEAFF
CDR3 DNA: TGTGCCATCAGCCCAAATCTTATTAGGACTGAAGCTTTCTTT

V gene: TRBV7-8
J gene: TRBJ2-7
D gene: .
clone size: .
CDR3 protein: CASSLGGRSNYEQYF
CDR3 DNA: TGTGCCAGCAGCTTGGGGGGTCGGAGCAACTACGAGCAGTACTTC

V gene: TRBV29-1
J gene: TRBJ2-3
D gene: TRBD2
clone size: .
CDR3 protein: CSVRASGRGPDTQYF
CDR3 DNA: TGCAGCGTTCGGGCTAGCGGGAGGGGGCCAGATACGCAGTATTTT

V gene: TRBV7-9
J gene: TRBJ2-3
D gene: .
clone size: .
CDR3 protein: CASSLVQGSHTDTQYF
CDR3 DNA: TGTGCCAGCAGCTTAGTTCAAGGCAGTCACACAGATACGCAGTATTTT

V gene: TRBV19
J gene: TRBJ2-1
D gene: TRBD1
clone size: .
CDR3 protein: CASSIVGDSLDVGNEQFF
CDR3 DNA: TGTGCCAGTAGTATAGTAGGGGACAGTCTTGACGTCGGCAATGAGCAGTTCTTC

V gene: TRBV7-9
J gene: TRBJ2-1
D gene: .
clone size: .
CDR3 protein: CASSREGEQFF
CDR3 DNA: TGTGCCAGCAGCCGGGAAGGGGAGCAGTTCTTC

V gene: TRBV15
J gene: TRBJ1-4
D gene: .
clone size: .
CDR3 protein: CATSRDRGEGSEKLFF
CDR3 DNA: TGTGCCACCAGCAGAGATCGGGGGGAGGGAAGCGAAAAACTGTTTTTT

V gene: TRBV19
J gene: TRBJ2-1
D gene: TRBD2
clone size: many
CDR3 protein: CASSTQTSGLSYNEQFF
CDR3 DNA: TGTGCCAGTAGTACCCAGACTAGCGGCCTTTCCTACAATGAGCAGTTCTTC

V gene: TRBV28
J gene: TRBJ2-1
D gene: TRBD1
clone size: .
CDR3 protein: CASSFNEDRARDEQFF
CDR3 DNA: TGTGCCAGCAGTTTTAACGAGGACAGGGCTAGGGATGAGCAGTTCTTC

V gene: TRBV27
J gene: TRBJ1-2
D gene: .
clone size: medium-sized
CDR3 protein: CASSSQGNYGYTF
CDR3 DNA: TGTGCCAGCAGTTCCCAGGGAAACTATGGCTACACCTTC

V gene: TRBV5-4
J gene: TRBJ2-7
D gene: TRBD2
clone size: .
CDR3 protein: CASSLDLELAGEIPHEQYF
CDR3 DNA: TGTGCCAGCAGCTTGGACCTTGAACTAGCGGGAGAAATTCCCCACGAGCAGTACTTC

V gene: TRBV10-2
J gene: TRBJ1-1
D gene: .
clone size: .
CDR3 protein: CASSGIADTEAFF
CDR3 DNA: TGCGCCAGCAGTGGGATCGCGGACACTGAAGCTTTCTTT

V gene: TRBV18
J gene: TRBJ2-5
D gene: .
clone size: .
CDR3 protein: CASSLIPVLEWTQYF
CDR3 DNA: TGTGCCAGCTCACTTATCCCGGTTCTAGAGTGGACCCAGTACTTC

V gene: TRBV5-4
J gene: TRBJ2-1
D gene: .
clone size: .
CDR3 protein: CASSLAGSDEQFF
CDR3 DNA: TGTGCCAGCAGCTTGGCCGGTAGCGATGAGCAGTTCTTC

V gene: TRBV28
J gene: TRBJ1-5
D gene: .
clone size: .
CDR3 protein: CASTLTVSVNQPQHF
CDR3 DNA: TGTGCCAGCACCCTTACAGTCTCGGTAAATCAGCCCCAGCATTTT

V gene: TRBV28
J gene: TRBJ2-1
D gene: .
clone size: .
CDR3 protein: CASSLRLNEQFF
CDR3 DNA: TGTGCCAGCAGCCTAAGACTAAATGAGCAGTTCTTC

V gene: TRBV10-1
J gene: TRBJ2-1
D gene: TRBD2
clone size: medium-sized
CDR3 protein: CASSAGLAGTMSSYNEQFF
CDR3 DNA: TGCGCCAGCAGTGCGGGACTAGCGGGAACAATGAGCTCCTACAATGAGCAGTTCTTC

V gene: TRBV27
J gene: TRBJ2-7
D gene: .
clone size: few
CDR3 protein: CASTPGTGGEQYF
CDR3 DNA: TGTGCCAGCACCCCAGGGACCGGAGGCGAGCAGTACTTC

V gene: TRBV19
J gene: TRBJ1-1
D gene: .
clone size: .
CDR3 protein: CASSIDLKLGGDTEAFF
CDR3 DNA: TGTGCCAGTAGTATAGATCTCAAATTGGGGGGGGACACTGAAGCTTTCTTT

V gene: TRBV11-2
J gene: TRBJ2-2
D gene: .
clone size: .
CDR3 protein: CASSLTSLAPGELFF
CDR3 DNA: TGTGCCAGCAGCCTTACATCGCTAGCCCCCGGGGAGCTGTTTTTT

V gene: TRBV4-2
J gene: TRBJ2-2
D gene: TRBD1
clone size: .
CDR3 protein: CASSQVSTGTPGELFF
CDR3 DNA: TGTGCCAGCAGCCAAGTATCGACAGGGACCCCCGGGGAGCTGTTTTTT

V gene: TRBV7-8
J gene: TRBJ2-1
D gene: .
clone size: .
CDR3 protein: CASSLLLQGGVNEQFF
CDR3 DNA: TGTGCCAGCAGCTTGTTATTACAGGGAGGTGTCAATGAGCAGTTCTTC

V gene: TRBV11-1
J gene: TRBJ2-7
D gene: TRBD2
clone size: .
CDR3 protein: CASSSPWPSGSYEQYF
CDR3 DNA: TGTGCCAGCAGCTCTCCCTGGCCTAGCGGGAGTTACGAGCAGTACTTC

V gene: TRBV5-1
J gene: TRBJ2-7
D gene: TRBD2
clone size: .
CDR3 protein: CASSRTGGYYEQYF
CDR3 DNA: TGCGCCAGCTCCCGTACGGGAGGGTACTACGAGCAGTACTTC

V gene: TRBV28
J gene: TRBJ1-2
D gene: .
clone size: .
CDR3 protein: CASSFSKYDGYTF
CDR3 DNA: TGTGCCAGCAGTTTTAGCAAGTACGATGGCTACACCTTC

V gene: TRBV28
J gene: TRBJ2-3
D gene: TRBD2
clone size: .
CDR3 protein: CASSHLLASNTDTQYF
CDR3 DNA: TGTGCCAGCAGCCACTTACTAGCGAGCAACACAGATACGCAGTATTTT

V gene: TRBV4-2
J gene: TRBJ2-7
D gene: .
clone size: .
CDR3 protein: CASSLDGRFYEQYF
CDR3 DNA: TGTGCCAGCAGCTTAGATGGTAGGTTCTACGAGCAGTACTTC

V gene: TRBV6-1
J gene: TRBJ1-5
D gene: TRBD1
clone size: .
CDR3 protein: CASRQGSYSNQPQHF
CDR3 DNA: TGTGCCAGCAGACAGGGGAGTTATAGCAATCAGCCCCAGCATTTT

V gene: TRBV5-6
J gene: TRBJ2-7
D gene: .
clone size: .
CDR3 protein: CASSTGSDLDEQYF
CDR3 DNA: TGTGCCAGCAGCACAGGCTCTGACTTGGACGAGCAGTACTTC

V gene: TRBV28
J gene: TRBJ1-5
D gene: .
clone size: .
CDR3 protein: CASSLSGASNQPQHF
CDR3 DNA: TGTGCCAGCAGTTTATCGGGGGCGAGCAATCAGCCCCAGCATTTT

V gene: TRBV4-1
J gene: TRBJ2-7
D gene: TRBD2
clone size: .
CDR3 protein: CASSQLAGGSYEQYF
CDR3 DNA: TGCGCCAGCAGCCAATTAGCGGGAGGGTCCTACGAGCAGTACTTC

V gene: TRBV7-8
J gene: TRBJ1-5
D gene: .
clone size: .
CDR3 protein: CASSNEGVWSNQPQHF
CDR3 DNA: TGTGCCAGCAGCAACGAGGGTGTTTGGAGCAATCAGCCCCAGCATTTT

V gene: TRBV5-1
J gene: TRBJ2-1
D gene: TRBD2
clone size: .
CDR3 protein: CASCTSGGYNEQFF
CDR3 DNA: TGCGCCAGCTGTACTAGCGGGGGGTACAATGAGCAGTTCTTC

V gene: TRBV5-6
J gene: TRBJ2-1
D gene: TRBD1
clone size: .
CDR3 protein: CASSKGTGDNEQFF
CDR3 DNA: TGTGCCAGCAGCAAGGGGACAGGGGACAATGAGCAGTTCTTC

V gene: TRBV6-1
J gene: TRBJ2-3
D gene: .
clone size: many
CDR3 protein: CASSEGGLILDDTQYF
CDR3 DNA: TGTGCCAGCAGTGAAGGAGGACTCATACTAGATGATACGCAGTATTTT

V gene: TRBV5-1
J gene: TRBJ2-4
D gene: .
clone size: .
CDR3 protein: CASSKDSENIQYF
CDR3 DNA: TGCGCCAGCAGCAAAGACTCCGAAAACATTCAGTACTTC

V gene: TRBV7-3
J gene: TRBJ1-1
D gene: .
clone size: .
CDR3 protein: CASSLTENTEAFF
CDR3 DNA: TGTGCCAGCAGCTTAACAGAGAACACTGAAGCTTTCTTT

V gene: TRBV18
J gene: TRBJ2-3
D gene: .
clone size: few
CDR3 protein: CASSPGQYGGTDTQYF
CDR3 DNA: TGTGCCAGCTCACCGGGTCAATATGGTGGGACAGATACGCAGTATTTT

V gene: TRBV2
J gene: TRBJ2-7
D gene: .
clone size: .
CDR3 protein: CASLDTYEQYF
CDR3 DNA: TGTGCCAGCCTTGATACCTACGAGCAGTACTTC

V gene: TRBV29-1
J gene: TRBJ1-2
D gene: .
clone size: .
CDR3 protein: CSVEDGGSKLYGYTF
CDR3 DNA: TGCAGCGTTGAAGATGGAGGCAGCAAGCTCTATGGCTACACCTTC

V gene: TRBV29-1
J gene: TRBJ2-7
D gene: .
clone size: .
CDR3 protein: CSVEVRFPYEQYF
CDR3 DNA: TGCAGCGTTGAGGTCAGGTTCCCCTACGAGCAGTACTTC

V gene: TRBV6-1
J gene: TRBJ2-1
D gene: TRBD1
clone size: .
CDR3 protein: CASSANRGYDEQFF
CDR3 DNA: TGTGCCAGCAGCGCGAACAGGGGATACGATGAGCAGTTCTTC

V gene: TRBV4-2
J gene: TRBJ2-3
D gene: TRBD2
clone size: many
CDR3 protein: CASSHSGGSGRDTQYF
CDR3 DNA: TGTGCCAGCAGCCATAGCGGCGGTAGCGGGAGGGATACGCAGTATTTT

V gene: TRBV7-9
J gene: TRBJ2-7
D gene: .
clone size: .
CDR3 protein: CASSLFPRGGTYEQYF
CDR3 DNA: TGTGCCAGCAGCCTGTTCCCTCGTGGCGGAACCTACGAGCAGTACTTC

V gene: TRBV28
J gene: TRBJ2-7
D gene: .
clone size: .
CDR3 protein: CASSPRRRASYEQYF
CDR3 DNA: TGTGCCAGCAGTCCTCGCCGGAGGGCCTCCTACGAGCAGTACTTC